This T cell receptor (beta chain) was recorded in a study of T-cell reconstitution after alpha-beta-depleted transplantation in children. Molecular barcoding with unique molecular identifiers was used for the TCRbeta library. TCRdb fed the PCR reads into MiXCR, producing one record per CDR3 protein. Altogether about a million distinct CDR3 sequences are present, less than 30% being singletons, with the ten largest covering 28%. V lost 0 bases and J 4 bases, leaving 12 bases between the germline ends. This CDR3 has 15 amino acids. Germline assignment: CDR1 MNHEY and CDR2 SVGAGI. Overall study findings and caveats: Two months or so post-transplant, alpha-beta T cells reportedly derived from several hundred expanded graft clones. Hyperexpanded clones declined; after one year, newly produced T cells mostly supplied diversity. Surviving recipient T cells and thymic progenitors underlay high day-60 TCRbeta diversity in some patients.

There are a few counts of this clonotype. The antigen is undetermined. The V gene is TRBV6-5, the J gene TRBJ1-2; the D is unclear. The sample was PBMCs, mostly from graft donor cells, taken 360 days after TCRalphabeta/CD19-depleted stem cell transplant. The receptor was derived from a boy under two years old who had a stem cell transplant for SCID, so the T cells may come from the graft donor. The CDR3 nucleotides are TGTGCCAGCAGTTACTCGTCAGGAAGGAGCTATGGCTACACCTTC. It encodes CASSYSSGRSYGYTF.